The text below deals with one TCR beta chain. This may come from a read error, since a much larger clone is one base off. The data are from a study of tumor-infiltrating lymphocytes in primary liver carcinoma. DNA and RNA were both co-extracted from 20-30 mg of bulk tissue that had not been sorted. Starting from 500 ng of total RNA, TCR beta cDNA was produced with a primer in the constant region. Each TCR beta library was derived from three nested multiplex PCR rounds that employed slightly modified ARM-PCR. Two initial PCR rounds of roughly 10 cycles each paired TRBV1-TRBV30 forward primers with a C-beta reverse primer. TCRdb re-called the multiplex PCR reads with MiXCR, one entry per CDR3 protein. The table records 50,000 to 70,000 distinct CDR3 sequences, 71% of them present only once. The CDR3 has 13 residues. Germline V lookup: CDR1 GTSNPN, CDR2 SVGIG (reference sequence).

What was sequenced was liver tumor tissue from sampling region 2. The subset was: tumor region T2, inferior pole. The sequence derives from a middle-aged man with primary liver carcinoma and hepatitis B virus infection. The gene calls are TRBV30 and TRBJ1-5; tentatively, D is TRBD1 (6 bases). The CDR3 sequence: CAWSRQDNQAQHF. CDR3 DNA sequence: TGTGCCTGGAGTCGACAGGACAATCAGGCCCAGCATTTT.